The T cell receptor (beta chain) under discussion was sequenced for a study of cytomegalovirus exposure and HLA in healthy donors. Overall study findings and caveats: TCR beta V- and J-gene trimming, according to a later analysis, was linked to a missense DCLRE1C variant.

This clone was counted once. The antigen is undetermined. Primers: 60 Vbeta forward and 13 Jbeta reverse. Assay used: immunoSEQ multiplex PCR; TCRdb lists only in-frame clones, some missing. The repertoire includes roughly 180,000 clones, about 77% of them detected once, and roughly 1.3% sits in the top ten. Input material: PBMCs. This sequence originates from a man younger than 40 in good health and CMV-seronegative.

The DNA of the CDR3 is TGTGCCTGGGGGGTGGGGGGGGACACTGAAGCTTTCTTT. Translated: CAWGVGGDTEAFF. This sequence joins TRBV30 and TRBJ1-1; possible D gene TRBD1, 5 bases. The V gene's germline CDR1 is GTSNPN and CDR2 SVGIG (reference sequence). Trimming left V 5 bases short and J 3 bases short, with 13 bases between. The CDR3 is made up of 13 amino acids.